There are many counts of the clone carrying this TCR beta chain. Its antigen is as yet unknown. The record originates from a study of neurological immune-mediated disorders. Germline CDR1 is DFQATT and CDR2 is SNEGSKA (reference sequence). The CDR3 sequence is 15 residues long. V lost 1 base to trimming and J lost 5 bases; unmatched junction nucleotides: 10. Study outcomes and limitations: The greatest degree of TCR clonal expansion was observed in HTLV-1-associated myelopathy, with the lowest in multiple sclerosis, below that of healthy controls.

With 10-nucleotide random UMIs included, cDNA was synthesized by 5'RACE. TCRdb independently ran MiXCR on the 5' RACE reads; one entry per CDR3 protein. The sample holds tens of thousands of distinct CDR3 sequences; around 16% are singletons and the top ten take around 16%. Sequences were obtained from PBMCs. The TCR sequence derives from a female donor with HTLV-1-associated myelopathy (HAM/TSP). V and J are TRBV20-1 and TRBJ2-5; TRBD2 matches at 7 bases. The CDR3: CSARGPAGPRETQYF. The DNA of the CDR3 is TGCAGTGCTAGAGGACCAGCGGGGCCCCGGGAGACCCAGTACTTC.